Reported below is one T cell receptor (beta chain). As yet, its antigen is unknown. These data are taken from a study of blood T cells in healthy people across ages. The study, taken as a whole, reports: The fall in TCR beta diversity per million T cells was roughly linear with age.

Germline trimming cut 3 bases from V and 7 bases from J; bases unmatched to any gene: 5. CDR3 length: 16 amino acids. Germline loops: CDR1 SGHTA, CDR2 FQGTGA. Together with a sample-barcoded 5' primer, a J-beta primer mix was included in a second PCR lasting about 6 to 11 cycles. TCRdb redid the calling of the 5' RACE reads with MiXCR, one entry per CDR3 protein. The data contain roughly 500,000 distinct CDR3 sequences, 25% to 30% of them singletons. The TCR sequence derives from a woman aged 70-85 years in good health. The chain is built from TRBV7-3 and TRBJ2-1; TRBD2 agrees at 14 bases. Sequences were obtained from blood. CDR3 in DNA: TGTGCCAGCAGCTTCGGACTAGCGGGGGGATCTAATGAGCAGTTCTTC. Protein sequence: CASSFGLAGGSNEQFF.